The 8 T cell receptor beta chains listed next were all sequenced from one sample in a study of human T cells and chemical hapten exposure. The authors' total RNA extraction used unfractionated whole blood. The library gave individual cDNA molecules unique molecular identifiers. One entry per CDR3 protein, called by TCRdb with MiXCR from the reads. The table includes 95,000 to 150,000 distinct CDR3 sequences, roughly 8.5% detected once. The sequencing input was whole blood. All receptors derive from a human donor in good health. Some clones in this sample may be carry-over from other donors' samples.

The V and J genes are TRBV7-6 and TRBJ2-7, with D maybe TRBD2 (6 bases). Germline lookup yields CDR1 SGHVS and CDR2 FNYEAQ. The CDR3 has 15 amino acids. Trimming removed 5 bases at V and 3 bases at J, with 17 bases between. This chain's CDR3 is CASSPEGGDIYEQYF. The CDR3 DNA sequence: TGTGCCAGCAGCCCGGAAGGAGGGGATATCTACGAGCAGTACTTC.

The chain joins TRBV7-2 to TRBJ2-3; D gene ambiguous. The CDR3 runs 14 residues. Between the trimmed V and J ends, which lost 2 bases and 3 bases, there was a span of 9 bases. Per the germline V gene, CDR1 is SGHTA and CDR2 is FQGNSA. The CDR3 protein is CASSLRVTTDTQYF. In DNA form, the CDR3 reads TGTGCCAGCAGCTTAAGGGTTACGACAGATACGCAGTATTTT.

The chain links TRBV11-2 to TRBJ1-4, with TRBD1 as a possible D gene (5 bases). This CDR3 region has 15 residues. In germline, CDR1 is SGHAT, CDR2 FQNNGV. V was pared by 5 bases and J by 8 bases, with 18 bases between. Here the CDR3 DNA reads TGTGCCAGCAGCCCCTCCCAGGGTCGTTACGAAAAACTGTTTTTT. Translation: CASSPSQGRYEKLFF.

This clonotype was seen many times. J is TRBJ2-1 and V is TRBV5-1; 10 nucleotides line up with TRBD2. CDR1 and CDR2 from the germline V gene are SGHRS and YFSETQ. V shed 4 bases, J shed 4 bases, and the junction held 8 bases outside the gene matches. This CDR3 is built from 16 residues. CDR3 bases: TGCGCCAGCAGCCACGGGGGGACTAGCGCTTACAATGAGCAGTTCTTC. Encoded protein: CASSHGGTSAYNEQFF.

The sample holds many counts of this clonotype. The chain uses TRBV12-3 or TRBV12-4 and TRBJ1-1; a possible D gene is TRBD1 (5 bases). The CDR3 length is 13 residues. V lost 8 bases and J 3 bases, leaving 13 bases between the germline ends. CDR3 coding DNA: TGTGCCAGCGGGGGAGATTTCGACACTGAAGCTTTCTTT. Translated, it gives CASGGDFDTEAFF.

There are a few counts of this clonotype. CDR3: CASSYSKSSYEQYF. DNA for the CDR3: TGTGCCAGCAGTTACTCGAAGAGCTCCTACGAGCAGTACTTC. V and J are TRBV6-6 and TRBJ2-7, with no clear D. The V gene's germline CDR1 is MNHNY and CDR2 SVGAGI (reference sequence). The CDR3 runs to 14 residues. The V gene lost 0 bases and the J gene lost 0 bases, with 6 bases spanning the gap.

This chain links TRBV27 with TRBJ2-3, with D maybe TRBD2 (6 bases). Trimming shortened V by 0 bases and J by 10 bases, and 11 bases separated the two germline ends. Per the germline V gene, CDR1 is MNHEY and CDR2 is SMNVEV (reference sequence). This CDR3 is built from 13 residues. This chain's CDR3 is CASSLSSGDAQYF. The CDR3, as DNA: TGTGCCAGCAGTTTATCGTCGGGGGATGCGCAGTATTTT.

Written as DNA, the CDR3 is TGTGCCAGCAGCGTAGCTGGAGGGACTAGCGGGGAAAATACGCAGCATTTT. The encoded protein is CASSVAGGTSGENTQHF. This chain links TRBV9 with TRBJ2-3; a possible D gene is TRBD1 (5 bases). The J call could be wrong; TRBJ1-5 is a better fit for the DNA end. This CDR3 has 17 residues. Germline lookup yields CDR1 SGDLS and CDR2 YYNGEE.